A single TCR beta chain is shown here with its context. The antigen is undetermined. This sample's treatment: 19 received Ad26.COV2.S at low or high dose, single or two shots; 5 received placebo; per-sample allocation not given. It was on day 63 after the first vaccine or placebo injection that samples were taken. In Boston, an adult donor aged 18-55 years took part. Expression of Wuhan-strain SARS-CoV-2 spike came from the Ad26 vector that formed the vaccine. The data were taken from a study of Ad26.COV2.S vaccination and SARS-CoV-2 variants. This table comes from immunoSEQ multiplex PCR, and its TCRdb copy is limited to in-frame clones, with some not included. The sample has about 390,000 clones, around nine tenths seen once. Deletions cut 3 bases from V and 0 bases from J, with 7 bases between. CDR1 is SGDLS, CDR2 YYNGEE, per germline. The CDR3 runs to 15 residues. The study's findings and limits: It was found that vaccine and placebo recipients had similar non-spike TCR breadth.

Source: peripheral blood, taken in a trial of Ad26.COV2.S vaccine versus placebo. The origin of this receptor is a person between 18 and 65 years old who received the Ad26.COV2.S COVID-19 vaccine or a placebo. The chain is built from TRBV9 and TRBJ2-6; TRBD2 is a possible D gene (6 bases). CDR3 nucleotide sequence: TGTGCCAGCAGCGCCGGGGGCTCTGGGGCCAACGTCCTGACTTTC. It specifies CASSAGGSGANVLTF. The full variable domain, with the rest looked up from reference TRBV9 and TRBJ2-6, is DSGVTQTPKHLITATGQRVTLRCSPRSGDLSVYWYQQSLDQGLQFLIQYYNGEERAKGNILERFSAQQFPDLHSELNLSSLELGDSALYFCASSAGGSGANVLTFGAGSRLTVL.